The rows below give T cell receptor beta chains drawn from one sample of a study of cytomegalovirus exposure and HLA in healthy donors. Repertoires were generated with immunoSEQ multiplex PCR, while TCRdb's copy carries only in-frame clones and drops some. The sample yields 140,000 to 150,000 clones, approximately 70% seen once. The sample comprised PBMCs. All receptors come from a woman aged 55-70 years in good health and CMV-seropositive. Each CDR3 is given with its conserved first and last residue. Each record gives: clone size, J gene, D gene, V gene, CDR3 protein, CDR3 DNA. D genes are given only for firm matches. Only part of the rows carry a size: once, few, many, or a class if the clone is expanded.

>-|TRBJ1-1|-|TRBV5-6
CASSPGLREAFF
TGTGCCAGCAGCCCTGGGCTCCGTGAAGCTTTCTTT
>-|TRBJ2-7|TRBD2|TRBV30
CAWSGLVTYEQYF
TGTGCCTGGAGCGGACTAGTCACCTACGAGCAGTACTTC
>few|TRBJ1-5|-|TRBV6-5
CASSQRGNQPQHF
TGTGCCAGCAGCCAAAGGGGGAATCAGCCCCAGCATTTT
>-|TRBJ2-1|TRBD2|TRBV27
CASSARLAGVKYNEQFF
TGTGCCAGCAGTGCCCGACTAGCGGGAGTAAAGTACAATGAGCAGTTCTTC
>few|TRBJ2-2|-|TRBV27
CASSFNRLNTGELFF
TGTGCCAGCAGTTTTAACAGACTAAACACCGGGGAGCTGTTTTTT
>once|TRBJ2-3|-|TRBV27
CASSFFSGTDTQYF
TGTGCCAGCAGTTTTTTTTCCGGGACAGATACGCAGTATTTT
>-|TRBJ1-4|-|TRBV21-1
CAITLRGKTNEKLFF
TGTGCCATAACCCTTCGGGGAAAGACTAATGAAAAACTGTTTTTT
>-|TRBJ2-7|TRBD2|TRBV2
CASSEGSGRGGEQYF
TGTGCCAGCAGTGAAGGGAGCGGGAGAGGCGGCGAGCAGTACTTC
>few|TRBJ1-2|-|TRBV28
CASSSSYYGYTF
TGTGCCAGCAGTTCTAGCTATTATGGCTACACCTTC
>-|TRBJ1-2|-|TRBV11-2
CASRADRGYGYTF
TGTGCCAGCAGGGCGGACAGAGGATATGGCTACACCTTC
>once|TRBJ2-2|TRBD1|TRBV28
CASSFWTGTGELFF
TGTGCCAGCAGTTTTTGGACAGGCACCGGGGAGCTGTTTTTT
>-|TRBJ1-4|-|TRBV10-1
CASSEQAATNEKLFF
TGCGCCAGCAGTGAGCAAGCCGCAACTAATGAAAAACTGTTTTTT
>-|TRBJ1-2|-|TRBV19
CASSIDMTPRAGYTF
TGTGCCAGTAGTATAGACATGACACCCAGGGCTGGCTACACCTTC
>few|TRBJ2-3|-|TRBV11-3
CASSLTGSTDTQYF
TGTGCCAGCAGCTTAACCGGGAGCACAGATACGCAGTATTTT
>-|TRBJ2-1|TRBD2|TRBV5-3
CARSLATRKREAYNEQFF
TGTGCCAGAAGCTTGGCCACACGGAAACGGGAGGCCTACAATGAGCAGTTCTTC
>-|TRBJ2-6|TRBD1|TRBV19
CASSIVGQGSGANVLTF
TGTGCCAGTAGTATAGTCGGACAGGGCTCTGGGGCCAACGTCCTGACTTTC
>-|TRBJ1-3|-|TRBV4-1
CASSIGGGSSGNTIYF
TGCGCCAGCAGCATTGGAGGAGGGAGCTCTGGAAACACCATATATTTT
>-|TRBJ2-2|TRBD1|TRBV5-4
CASSTVDRVFNTGELFF
TGTGCCAGCAGCACCGTCGACAGGGTGTTTAACACCGGGGAGCTGTTTTTT
>-|TRBJ1-1|TRBD1|TRBV6-5
CASSYSGTANTEAFF
TGTGCCAGCAGTTACTCAGGGACAGCGAACACTGAAGCTTTCTTT
>-|TRBJ1-4|-|TRBV27
CASSLEGNNEKLFF
TGTGCCAGCAGTTTAGAGGGTAATAATGAAAAACTGTTTTTT
>-|TRBJ2-1|TRBD2|TRBV25-1
CASSATGLAGANEQFF
TGTGCCAGCAGTGCAACGGGACTAGCGGGGGCAAATGAGCAGTTCTTC
>few|TRBJ1-1|-|TRBV4-1
CASSQALAGNTEAFF
TGCGCCAGCAGCCAAGCTTTGGCGGGGAACACTGAAGCTTTCTTT
>few|TRBJ2-1|TRBD2|TRBV9
CASSPPLAGVYNEQFF
TGTGCCAGCAGCCCTCCCCTAGCGGGAGTATACAATGAGCAGTTCTTC
>-|TRBJ1-1|TRBD1|TRBV6-1
CASSAPQGASNTEAFF
TGTGCCAGCAGTGCCCCACAGGGGGCGTCGAACACTGAAGCTTTCTTT
>-|TRBJ2-1|TRBD1|TRBV5-1
CASSLEGTGRYNEQFF
TGCGCCAGCAGCTTGGAGGGGACAGGGAGGTACAATGAGCAGTTCTTC
>-|TRBJ2-4|TRBD2|TRBV11-2
CASSLDAAGGRGNIQYF
TGTGCCAGCAGCTTAGATGCGGCGGGAGGAAGAGGAAACATTCAGTACTTC
>-|TRBJ2-3|-|TRBV6-5
CASSEASKDTQYF
TGTGCCAGCAGTGAAGCTAGTAAAGATACGCAGTATTTT
>-|TRBJ1-2|TRBD1|TRBV27
CASSPLGTGVYTF
TGTGCCAGCAGCCCACTCGGGACAGGGGTTTACACCTTC
>-|TRBJ2-2|-|TRBV6-1
CASGRENTGELFF
TGTGCCAGCGGGCGAGAGAACACCGGGGAGCTGTTTTTT
>-|TRBJ1-1|TRBD1|TRBV28
CASRSQQGSTEAFF
TGTGCCAGCAGATCACAACAGGGGTCCACTGAAGCTTTCTTT
>-|TRBJ1-1|-|TRBV9
CASRPPGQLNTEAFF
TGTGCCAGCAGACCGCCGGGACAACTGAACACTGAAGCTTTCTTT
>once|TRBJ2-3|-|TRBV7-8
CASSFSGTDTQYF
TGTGCCAGCAGCTTTTCGGGAACAGATACGCAGTATTTT
>-|TRBJ2-1|-|TRBV29-1
CSGDFYNEQFF
TGCAGCGGGGACTTCTACAATGAGCAGTTCTTC
>-|TRBJ1-4|-|TRBV13
CASSFRPGEGEKLFF
TGTGCCAGCAGCTTTCGGCCAGGGGAGGGGGAAAAACTGTTTTTT
>-|TRBJ2-7|TRBD1|TRBV6-5
CASSRQGTYEQYF
TGTGCCAGCAGCCGACAGGGAACCTACGAGCAGTACTTC
>-|TRBJ2-7|TRBD1|TRBV27
CASSFPDRAEQYF
TGTGCCAGCAGTTTCCCGGACAGGGCCGAGCAGTACTTC
>once|TRBJ1-5|-|TRBV7-8
CASSLDLSRPQHF
TGTGCCAGCAGCTTAGATCTCTCGCGGCCCCAGCATTTT
>-|TRBJ1-2|TRBD1|TRBV7-9
CASSRTGLDYGYTF
TGTGCCAGCAGCCGGACAGGGCTTGACTATGGCTACACCTTC
>-|TRBJ1-1|TRBD1|TRBV7-2
CASSQGQVMNTEAFF
TGTGCCAGCAGCCAGGGACAGGTCATGAACACTGAAGCTTTCTTT
>-|TRBJ2-7|TRBD2|TRBV18
CASSPGTSGVEQYF
TGTGCCAGCTCTCCCGGGACTAGTGGTGTCGAGCAGTACTTC
>-|TRBJ1-1|-|TRBV7-9
CASSSGTLVGMNTEAFF
TGTGCCAGCAGCTCCGGGACACTCGTTGGCATGAACACTGAAGCTTTCTTT
>few|TRBJ1-1|TRBD1|TRBV19
CASSMPQGAPDTEAFF
TGTGCCAGTAGTATGCCCCAGGGGGCTCCGGACACTGAAGCTTTCTTT
>-|TRBJ1-2|-|TRBV6-6
CASSQDLTGDGYTF
TGTGCCAGCAGTCAGGACCTGACCGGGGATGGCTACACCTTC
>once|TRBJ2-7|TRBD1|TRBV19
CASSTGTGIFNEQYF
TGTGCCAGTAGTACCGGGACAGGGATTTTCAACGAGCAGTACTTC
>-|TRBJ1-2|TRBD1|TRBV9
CASSVAPGQGAYGYTF
TGTGCCAGCAGCGTAGCCCCGGGACAGGGGGCATATGGCTACACCTTC
>-|TRBJ1-5|-|TRBV19
CASSIGDSNQPQHF
TGTGCCAGTAGTATCGGAGATAGCAATCAGCCCCAGCATTTT
>-|TRBJ2-5|-|TRBV6-5
CASSYSLDSSYAQYF
TGTGCCAGCAGTTACTCTCTGGACAGCTCATACGCGCAGTACTTC
>-|TRBJ1-4|-|TRBV5-6
CASSRTDNNEKLFF
TGTGCCAGCAGCCGGACAGATAATAATGAAAAACTGTTTTTT
>-|TRBJ2-3|-|TRBV2
CASSEALSTDTQYF
TGTGCCAGCAGCGAAGCACTAAGCACAGATACGCAGTATTTT
>once|TRBJ2-7|TRBD2|TRBV5-1
CASSLVASGRVFYEQYF
TGCGCCAGCAGCTTGGTGGCTAGCGGGAGGGTTTTCTACGAGCAGTACTTC
>-|TRBJ2-3|-|TRBV27
CASSLFGRQGTGRSTDTQYF
TGTGCCAGCAGTTTATTCGGCAGACAGGGAACCGGGAGAAGCACAGATACGCAGTATTTT
>-|TRBJ2-1|TRBD2|TRBV4-1
CASSPQGGGSLEQFF
TGCGCCAGCAGCCCCCAAGGAGGCGGGAGCCTAGAGCAGTTCTTC
>-|TRBJ2-1|TRBD2|TRBV9
CASTPRGRRNEQFF
TGTGCCAGCACTCCTCGCGGGAGGCGGAATGAGCAGTTCTTC